The TCR beta chain described here comes from a study of cytomegalovirus exposure and HLA in healthy donors. Study in general: HLA-typed donors were the source of about 85 million unique TCRs held in an early data release. Study-wide results and caveats: Specificity of a few CMV-associated chains for CMV antigens was verified in vitro. Later on, an analysis found that several of the most significant clusters appeared to be linked to common viral pathogens, which included parvovirus B19. In the analysis, some V segments, TRBV6-2 and TRBV6-3 included, were excluded as indistinguishable.

The germline V and J ends were trimmed by 4 bases and 3 bases, with 13 bases remaining between them. Germline assignment: CDR1 LNHDA and CDR2 SQIVND (reference sequence). This CDR3 contains 14 residues. The PCR used 60 Vbeta and 13 Jbeta primers. Here immunoSEQ multiplex PCR was the method, and the copy in TCRdb shows in-frame clones only, minus some. The sample yields 95,000 to 150,000 clones, around four fifths seen once. In regard to this clone: What it binds is not known.

Material: PBMCs. The receptor was derived from a man in his sixties in good health and CMV-seropositive. The rearrangement uses TRBV19 and TRBJ2-7, with D possibly being TRBD2 (6 bases). CDR3 amino acids: CASSTPGLHYEQYF. The CDR3 DNA sequence: TGTGCCAGTAGTACCCCGGGACTGCACTACGAGCAGTACTTC.